These 27 T cell receptor beta chains share one sample of origin, sequenced in a study of T cell responses to AZD1222 COVID-19 vaccine. Produced via immunoSEQ multiplex PCR; TCRdb's table is partial and in-frame only. The sample holds nearly 110,000 clones, around 93% seen once. The sequences come from peripheral blood, collected 28 days after the second AZD1222 dose. The receptors derive from an adult who received the AZD1222 COVID-19 vaccine.

The rearrangement links TRBV4-1 to TRBJ1-2; D is ambiguous. The CDR3 consists of 13 residues. V lost 1 base to trimming and J lost 13 bases, with 16 bases between them. Germline CDR1 reads MGHRA; CDR2 reads YSYEKL. In nucleotides, the CDR3 is TGCGCCAGCAGCCAAGTCGCGGGGAACCCGTCCACCTTC. This gives the protein CASSQVAGNPSTF.

The chain carries TRBV19 and TRBJ1-1; unclear D gene. Deletions cut 5 bases from V and 3 bases from J, with 10 bases between. Germline V CDR1 and CDR2: LNHDA, SQIVND (reference sequence). The CDR3 runs 13 residues. The CDR3 DNA is TGTGCCAGTAGTCTCACAATTCACACTGAAGCTTTCTTT. Residues: CASSLTIHTEAFF.

The chain carries TRBV3-1 (or the pseudogene TRBV3-2) and TRBJ2-2, with 8 bases aligning to TRBD2. Unmatched junction bases numbered 10, after V lost 1 base and J lost 6 bases. Per germline, CDR1 LGHDT and CDR2 YNNKEL (reference sequence). The CDR3 is 17 amino acids. The CDR3, as DNA: TGTGCCAGCAGCCAAGTAATGTTAGCGGGGTTCGCCGGGGAGCTGTTTTTT. It translates to CASSQVMLAGFAGELFF.

The V call is TRBV4-3, the J call TRBJ2-1; tentatively, D is TRBD2 (6 bases). Trimming pared 0 bases from V and 9 bases from J, leaving 21 bases between. The V gene's germline CDR1 is LGHNA and CDR2 YSLEER. The CDR3 consists of 17 residues. The CDR3 region has the DNA TGCGCCAGCAGCCAAGAAAGCCAGCGGGCTTCCTGGGGTGAGCAGTTCTTC. Its translation is CASSQESQRASWGEQFF.

The chain is built from TRBV7-9 and TRBJ1-4, with 8 bases identical to TRBD1. The J segment lost 5 bases and the V segment lost 3 bases, leaving 2 bases of the junction unmatched. CDR1 is SEHNR and CDR2 is FQNEAQ in the germline V gene (reference sequence). The CDR3 consists of 14 residues. CDR3: CASSFDRGNEKLFF. The CDR3 region has the DNA TGTGCCAGCAGCTTCGACAGGGGAAATGAAAAACTGTTTTTT.

The rearrangement joins TRBV9 to TRBJ1-1; a possible D gene is TRBD1 (5 bases). The V gene's germline CDR1 is SGDLS and CDR2 YYNGEE. V was cut by 4 bases and J by 7 bases, with 20 bases left in between. The CDR3 totals 15 residues. CDR3 in DNA: TGTGCCAGCAGCCCTCGGCGATGGGGGGGGAATGAAGCTTTCTTT. Its protein product is CASSPRRWGGNEAFF.

This sequence joins TRBV5-4 and TRBJ1-4; D uncertain. Germline V CDR1 and CDR2: SGHNT, YYREEE (reference sequence). The CDR3 sequence is 14 residues long. The V end was cut by 4 bases, the J end by 5 bases, with 12 bases between. The CDR3 nucleotides are TGTGCCAGCAGCAAGAACGGGGTAAATGAAAAACTGTTTTTT. Its translation is CASSKNGVNEKLFF. Based on the CDR3 plus reference TRBV5-4 and TRBJ1-4, the full variable domain is ETGVTQSPTHLIKTRGQQVTLRCSSQSGHNTVSWYQQALGQGPQFIFQYYREEENGRGNFPPRFSGLQFPNYSSELNVNALELDDSALYLCASSKNGVNEKLFFGSGTQLSVL.

This clone appeared a single time. The chain uses TRBV19 and TRBJ1-3; no clear D. This CDR3 contains 14 residues. In germline, CDR1 is LNHDA, CDR2 SQIVND (reference sequence). V was clipped by 7 bases and J by 1 base, with 11 bases between them. Here the CDR3 reads CASNLGRSGNTIYF. CDR3 DNA sequence: TGTGCCAGTAACCTTGGGAGATCTGGAAACACCATATATTTT. Based on the CDR3 plus reference TRBV19 and TRBJ1-3, the full variable domain is DGGITQSPKYLFRKEGQNVTLSCEQNLNHDAMYWYRQDPGQGLRLIYYSQIVNDFQKGDIAEGYSVSREKKESFPLTVTSAQKNPTAFYLCASNLGRSGNTIYFGEGSWLTVV.

V is TRBV19 and J is TRBJ1-2, with D hard to call. This CDR3 has 15 residues. Germline values: CDR1 LNHDA, CDR2 SQIVND (reference sequence). V dropped 3 bases and J dropped 6 bases, with 17 bases sitting between them. The CDR3 DNA reads TGTGCCAGTAGTATGGGCCAGGTGGACTCAAATGGCTACACCTTC. It is translated as CASSMGQVDSNGYTF.

The chain is built from TRBV12-3 or TRBV12-4 and TRBJ2-2, with D perhaps matching TRBD2 (5 bases). The CDR3 is made up of 13 amino acids. Trimming cost V 6 bases and J 6 bases, with 11 bases left between them. CDR3 protein: CASSQSGAGELFF. The CDR3 DNA reads as TGTGCCAGCAGCCAGTCCGGGGCCGGGGAGCTGTTTTTT.

The chain links TRBV7-9 to TRBJ2-5; TRBD2 matches 9 bases. V was clipped by 4 bases and J by 3 bases; unmatched bases: 3. Germline V lookup: CDR1 SEHNR, CDR2 FQNEAQ (reference sequence). This CDR3 contains 14 residues. In nucleotides, the CDR3 is TGTGCCAGCAGCTGGGGACTAGCCGAAGAGACCCAGTACTTC. It codes for CASSWGLAEETQYF.

The J gene is TRBJ1-3, the V gene TRBV7-2, with 7 bases lining up with TRBD1. Germline V gene sequence: CDR1 SGHTA, CDR2 FQGNSA. This CDR3 contains 18 residues. Germline trimming cut 0 bases from V and 7 bases from J; bases unmatched to any gene: 15. The chain's CDR3 is CASSLAPRQGQGSNTIYF. The CDR3 bases are TGTGCCAGCAGCTTAGCGCCACGACAGGGACAAGGTTCGAACACCATATATTTT. The full variable domain, its missing parts supplied by reference TRBV7-2 and TRBJ1-3, is GAGVSQSPSNKVTEKGKDVELRCDPISGHTALYWYRQSLGQGLEFLIYFQGNSAPDKSGLPSDRFSAERTGGSVSTLTIQRTQQEDSAVYLCASSLAPRQGQGSNTIYFGEGSWLTVV.

This chain links TRBV19 with TRBJ2-5; D is tentatively TRBD1 or TRBD2 (6 bases each). Germline V gene lookup returns CDR1 LNHDA and CDR2 SQIVND (reference sequence). This CDR3 contains 14 residues. Trimming took 6 bases from V and 1 from J, leaving 12 bases between them. CDR3 coding DNA: TGTGCCAGTAGCGGCGGGACATTCCAAGAGACCCAGTACTTC. Its protein product is CASSGGTFQETQYF. The variable domain in full, completed from reference TRBV19 and TRBJ2-5, reads DGGITQSPKYLFRKEGQNVTLSCEQNLNHDAMYWYRQDPGQGLRLIYYSQIVNDFQKGDIAEGYSVSREKKESFPLTVTSAQKNPTAFYLCASSGGTFQETQYFGPGTRLLVL.

The V and J genes are TRBV18 and TRBJ2-5, with TRBD2 matching 15 bases. The V segment lost 0 bases and the J segment 3 bases; nucleotides outside the gene matches: 11. This CDR3 comprises 20 residues. CDR1 is KGHSH, CDR2 LQKENI, per germline. The DNA of the CDR3 is TGTGCCAGCTCACCACCGGAAATTGGGACTAGCGGGGGGCCGAAAGAGACCCAGTACTTC. Protein product: CASSPPEIGTSGGPKETQYF.

V is TRBV28 and J is TRBJ2-7, with a possible D match to TRBD2 (6 bases). The germline V gene encodes CDR1 MDHEN and CDR2 SYDVKM. The ends were cut back, 5 bases at V and 3 bases at J, with 11 bases in the middle. This CDR3 region has 13 residues. DNA of the CDR3: TGTGCCAGCAGTCCTAGCGAACTCTACGAGCAGTACTTC. This encodes CASSPSELYEQYF.

The rearrangement uses TRBV12-3 or TRBV12-4 and TRBJ1-5, with D hard to call. There are 13 residues in the CDR3. V was trimmed by 2 bases and J by 2 bases, leaving 4 bases between them. The CDR3 loop reads CASSLMGNQPQHF. The CDR3 DNA follows: TGTGCCAGCAGTTTAATGGGCAATCAGCCCCAGCATTTT.

This clone was detected a few times. The chain is built from TRBV7-9 and TRBJ1-2; no clear D. Germline V gene lookup returns CDR1 SEHNR and CDR2 FQNEAQ (reference sequence). CDR3 length: 17 residues. Trimming removed 4 bases from V and 4 bases from J, with 22 bases in between. Written as DNA, the CDR3 is TGTGCCAGCAGCTCTCTCCTGCCTCGACCGGGCACCTATGGCTACACCTTC. Translation: CASSSLLPRPGTYGYTF.

The chain couples TRBV5-1 to TRBJ2-1, with 9 bases fitting TRBD2. The V gene's germline CDR1 is SGHRS and CDR2 YFSETQ. J gave up 8 bases and V 0 bases, and 6 bases lay outside the gene matches. The CDR3 is 15 amino acids. CDR3 sequence reads: CASSLAPSGTYEQFF. CDR3 coding DNA: TGCGCCAGCAGCTTGGCGCCTAGCGGGACCTATGAGCAGTTCTTC.

The chain is built from TRBV3-1 (or the pseudogene TRBV3-2) and TRBJ1-1, with TRBD1 as a possible D gene (6 bases). V lost 7 bases and J 1 base, leaving 16 bases between the germline ends. CDR1 is LGHDT, CDR2 YNNKEL, per germline (reference sequence). The CDR3 is made up of 15 amino acids. Written as DNA, the CDR3 is TGTGCCAGCAAAGGCAGGGGCTCCTCGAACACTGAAGCTTTCTTT. It codes for CASKGRGSSNTEAFF.

The rearrangement links TRBV29-1 to TRBJ1-2; no reliable D call. The CDR3 has 11 amino acids. V lost 3 bases to trimming and J lost 2 bases, with 4 bases between them. Germline values: CDR1 SQVTM, CDR2 ANQGSEA. CDR3 sequence (DNA): TGCAGCGTTGAGCTCAACTATGGCTACACCTTC. Translation gives CSVELNYGYTF.

The rearrangement uses TRBV20-1 and TRBJ2-7; TRBD2 might be the D (5 bases). Trimming cost V 4 bases and J 5 bases, with 6 bases left between them. CDR3 length equals 10 residues. Germline CDR1 DFQATT, CDR2 SNEGSKA (reference sequence). For the CDR3, the DNA is TGCAGTGCTAAGAGGGACGAGCAGTACTTC. Protein product: CSAKRDEQYF.

The genes are TRBV5-1 and TRBJ1-6, with D hard to call. The CDR3 length is 15 residues. V gave up 0 bases and J gave up 6 bases, with 10 bases separating them. Looked up from germline, CDR1 is SGHRS and CDR2 is YFSETQ. The CDR3 loop reads CASSLGGHSNSPLHF. The CDR3 DNA follows: TGCGCCAGCAGCTTGGGTGGGCACAGTAATTCACCCCTCCACTTT.

The genes are TRBV28 and TRBJ2-2; a possible D gene is TRBD1 (5 bases). The CDR3 runs 16 residues. Deletions cut 2 bases from V and 0 bases from J, with 10 bases between. CDR1 is MDHEN and CDR2 is SYDVKM in the germline V gene. The DNA of the CDR3 is TGTGCCAGCAGTTTAGAGGACATAGCGAACACCGGGGAGCTGTTTTTT. Protein product: CASSLEDIANTGELFF.

The V gene is TRBV6-5, the J gene TRBJ1-5; the D gene is possibly TRBD1 (6 bases). In germline, CDR1 is MNHEY, CDR2 SVGAGI. The CDR3 has 15 residues. V lost 6 bases to trimming and J lost 1 base, with 13 bases between them. The CDR3 DNA is TGTGCCAGCAGGGACAGTACTTACAGCAATCAGCCCCAGCATTTT. This translates into CASRDSTYSNQPQHF.

CDR3 sequence reads: CASSDLGQDRYEQYF. The CDR3 bases are TGCGCCAGCAGTGATTTGGGACAGGATAGGTACGAGCAGTACTTC. J is TRBJ2-7 and V is TRBV10-2; 8 bases map to TRBD1. V lost 3 bases, J lost 4 bases, and 8 bases stayed unmatched. The germline CDR1 and CDR2 sequences are WSHSY and SAAADI. The CDR3 runs 15 residues.

V usage is TRBV19 and J usage is TRBJ1-1; D might be TRBD1 (6 bases). The CDR3 loop spans 13 amino acids. The V and J ends lost 6 bases and 1 base respectively, with 9 bases between them. The germline V gene encodes CDR1 LNHDA and CDR2 SQIVND (reference sequence). CDR3 DNA sequence: TGTGCCAGTAGGAGCAGGGGGAACACTGAAGCTTTCTTT. Its protein is CASRSRGNTEAFF.

The rearrangement links TRBV2 to TRBJ2-1; the match to TRBD2 covers 9 bases. This CDR3 comprises 15 residues. Germline trimming cut 4 bases from V and 4 bases from J; bases unmatched to any gene: 5. Germline V gene data show CDR1 as SNHLY and CDR2 as FYNNEI. The CDR3 DNA sequence: TGTGCCAGCAGTGCCCCGACTAGCGGTTACAATGAGCAGTTCTTC. It translates to CASSAPTSGYNEQFF.